Here is one TCR beta chain with its context. Its antigen is as yet unknown. Deletions cut 4 bases from V and 5 bases from J, with 15 bases between. This CDR3 has 14 residues. The germline V gene encodes CDR1 MNHNS and CDR2 SASEGT. The assay was immunoSEQ multiplex PCR, and TCRdb's table has in-frame clones only and misses some. The sample consists of about 59,000 clones, about nine tenths of them appearing once. Sampling times: baseline, cycle 4 day 1, cycle 7 day 1. The sample is drawn from a study of OX40 agonist ivuxolimab in advanced cancers. Study information: Patients in the trial were receiving intravenous ivuxolimab every 2 weeks, at doses of 0.01 to 10 mg/kg. Three patients showed partial responses: one hepatocellular carcinoma and two cutaneous melanoma cases. General study results and limits: Circulating CD4+ and CD8+ T cells showed clonal expansion by week 6 at 0.1 to 3.0 mg/kg.

The gene calls are TRBV6-1 and TRBJ2-7, with D possibly being TRBD1 (6 bases). The sequence was collected from an adult with an advanced solid tumor such as melanoma, head and neck, liver or kidney cancer. Sequencing used CD4+ or CD8+ T cells sorted from blood, obtained in a trial of the OX40 agonist ivuxolimab. The CDR3 protein is CASSATNRDNEQYF. In DNA, the CDR3 is TGTGCCAGCAGTGCTACAAACAGGGATAACGAGCAGTACTTC.